This T cell receptor (beta chain) was sequenced during a study of shared clonotypes between healthy human individuals. Study context: Each donor contributed plates that comprised three CD4 naive, three CD4 memory, two CD8 naive and one CD8 memory.

The germline V gene has CDR1 SGDLS and CDR2 YYNGEE. The ends were cut back, 3 bases at V and 0 bases at J, with 14 bases in the middle. The CDR3 covers 16 residues. Concerning this clone itself: Its antigen is still unknown.

Points from the study as a whole: Relative to their counterparts shared across all four donors, non-shared clonotypes exhibited diminished generation probabilities.

CD8 memory cells included CD45RO+ cells plus CCR7-negative CD45RA+ TemRA cells. Every immunoSEQ plate was one replicate of a subset's evenly spread DNA. Method: immunoSEQ multiplex PCR; TCRdb's copy keeps in-frame clones and lacks some. The sample has around 690,000 clones; about 90% are singletons. The origin of this receptor is a man between 18 and 29 years old in good health. Some clones in this sample may be carry-over from other donors' samples. V gene TRBV9 combines with J gene TRBJ2-3; D gene uncertain. Sequencing used memory CD8+ T cells from PBMCs. The sample's subset: CD45RO+ cells pooled with CCR7-negative TemRA cells. CDR3 loop: CASSAELRSSTDTQYF. The CDR3 coding sequence is TGTGCCAGCAGCGCCGAACTCCGAAGCAGCACAGATACGCAGTATTTT.